This TCR beta chain was retrieved from a study of vaccination and CD4 T cells after COVID-19. Study overall: In the convalescent cohort, there were six males and four females, two of them Hispanic. Samples were taken after vaccination, a median of around 67 days after dose two, with a range of 14 to 241. Overlapping SARS-CoV-2, HCoV-NL63, HCoV-OC43 and HCoV-229E spike peptides were used to stimulate cells.

Treatment reported: approximately 9-day PBMC culture with coronavirus spike peptide pools or control peptides (ViraFEST assay). Oncomine TCR Beta short-read sequencing was applied to DNA from cultured CD4+ T cells. Once CD4+ T cells had been cultured, genomic DNA was extracted from them. From the PCR reads, TCRdb called clonotypes with MiXCR, one entry per CDR3 protein. The data contain roughly 25,000 distinct CDR3 sequences, around three fifths of them seen just once; the ten biggest clones take up over 7.5%. About this clonotype: As yet, its antigen is unknown.

This TCR came from a human donor who had recovered from COVID-19. The sequenced sample consisted of CD4+ T cells from blood, cultured in vitro.

The CDR3 protein is CATSREGTRASGNTIYF. In DNA, the CDR3 is TGTGCCACCAGCAGAGAAGGCACACGGGCCTCTGGAAACACCATATATTTT. The chain uses TRBV15 and TRBJ1-3, with no clear D. The CDR3 has 17 residues. V dropped 0 bases and J dropped 0 bases, with 12 bases sitting between them. Germline V gene lookup returns CDR1 LNHNV and CDR2 YYDKDF (reference sequence).